Included here is one TCR beta chain sequence, with context. Its recognized antigen is unknown. No base quality values were provided; no much bigger clone lies one nucleotide off. This entry belongs to a study of blood T cell repertoires in COVID-19 (TCRdb year 2020). The study in broad terms: The collaborator samples originated in the United States, Italy and Spain and spanned the acute and convalescent phases of COVID-19. The prospective study material was composed of cDNA or gDNA derived from T cells, B-cell-depleted T cells, or PBMCs. Subjects who had been exposed to COVID-19, were actively infected with it, or had recovered from it provided the deeply sampled blood TCRbeta repertoires that made up the dataset. The repertoires were released in a freely available public database meant as a resource for research on the immune response to SARS-CoV-2. The samples were drawn from the first 160 participants of the ongoing ImmuneRACE study and from about 1,200 subjects provided by 6 global collaborators. Sample metadata almost always included a de-identified subject ID, COVID-19 status, age in years and sex. Where HLA class I and class II types were available, the types were taken from metadata supplied by the sample provider, not from assay-based typing.

Participants in the prospective study were aged roughly 18 to 100 years, lived in 24 United States geographic areas, and enrolled through a virtual design. To assign participants to cohorts, the prospective study relied on clinical history that participants themselves reported in a screening survey and a study questionnaire. Recovered participants in ImmuneRACE Cohort 3 were defined as having two consecutive negative NP/OP PCR tests, clearance from a healthcare professional, or resolution of symptoms. Mobile phlebotomists in the prospective study collected whole blood, serum and a nasopharyngeal or oropharyngeal swab from every participant. Prospective study participants could optionally give additional blood draws and questionnaires over a 2-month period. Prospective study blood samples were shipped either frozen or at room temperature before DNA extraction. Beyond this particular receptor, the publication reports: The amount of clinical and demographic metadata varied by source and participant and was provided uncurated.

TCRbeta CDR3 regions were amplified from genomic DNA using the immunoSEQ Assay, a bias-controlled multiplex PCR. The original pipeline was this. The number of nucleated cells in each sample was estimated from the amplification of reference gene primers within the assay. To quantify the absolute abundance of each unique TCRbeta CDR3 rearrangement, sequence reads were collapsed and filtered. Productive Simpson clonality was computed per sample as the square root of Simpson's diversity index over productive rearrangements. This is the immuneACCESS table as TCRdb keeps it, with only in-frame sequences that have V and J called. A part of the clones is gone; compared with another copy, unresolved V genes explain less than half, and the rest is unexplained. V and J calls and clone size are given by that table; D and trimming were obtained from the DNA. In all, the sample holds 310,000 or so clones, and approximately 90% of those were seen once. The biggest ten clones account for over 6% of the sample.

The sample consisted of PBMCs or T cells enriched from blood (not recorded which). The TCR comes from a middle-aged woman who had recovered from COVID-19.

For the CDR3, the sequence is CASSISKYQETQYF. Read as DNA, the sequence is TGTGCCAGTAGTATCTCTAAGTACCAAGAGACCCAGTACTTC. The sequence is built from TRBV19 and TRBJ2-5; there is no confident call for the D gene. V lost 3 bases and J lost 0 bases; the stretch between them is 8 bases long. Sequences LNHDA (CDR1) and SQIVND (CDR2) are obtained from the germline V gene (reference sequence). The CDR3 goes from the cysteine to the phenylalanine over 14 residues. Only the CDR3 DNA is retained, 42 bases long and in frame from the first base.